A single sample is the source of the 5 T cell receptor beta chains below, sequenced in a study of T cell changes during pregnancy in multiple sclerosis. This table comes from immunoSEQ multiplex PCR, and its TCRdb copy is limited to in-frame clones, with some not included. The sample has about 57,000 clones, roughly 93% seen once. Sample: peripheral blood, taken after pregnancy. The receptors come from a female donor with multiple sclerosis, enrolled in a pregnancy study.

The chain employs TRBV27 and TRBJ2-2, with D possibly matching TRBD2 (5 bases). With 5 bases removed from V and 2 bases from J, the gap between germline ends came to 12 bases. This CDR3 spans 15 amino acids. Looked up from germline, CDR1 is MNHEY and CDR2 is SMNVEV (reference sequence). This CDR3 is CASSLNGLNTGELFF. The CDR3 DNA sequence: TGTGCCAGCAGTCTTAACGGACTTAACACCGGGGAGCTGTTTTTT.

This clone was found once. This rearrangement joins TRBV19 to TRBJ2-5; D might be TRBD1 (6 bases). CDR1 is LNHDA, CDR2 SQIVND, per germline (reference sequence). Trimming removed 1 base at V and 7 bases at J, with 10 bases between. The CDR3 spans 13 residues. Here the CDR3 DNA reads TGTGCCAGTAGTATAGGGGACACCGGGACCCAGTACTTC. It yields the protein CASSIGDTGTQYF.

The chain couples TRBV4-3 to TRBJ2-1; TRBD2 matches 10 bases. CDR1 LGHNA and CDR2 YSLEER come from the germline V gene. J was trimmed by 5 bases and V by 0 bases; bases with no gene match: 4. The CDR3 length is 16 residues. This CDR3 is CASSQDYTSGNNEQFF. The CDR3, as DNA: TGCGCCAGCAGCCAAGATTACACTAGCGGGAACAATGAGCAGTTCTTC.

V gene TRBV28 combines with J gene TRBJ1-1; D gene ambiguous. Germline CDR1 and CDR2: MDHEN and SYDVKM. The CDR3 sequence is 14 residues long. Trimming removed 6 bases at V and 3 bases at J, with 14 bases between. CDR3 nucleotides: TGTGCCAGCAGCCTACCTTATCCCTACACTGAAGCTTTCTTT. Its translation is CASSLPYPYTEAFF.

The chain carries TRBV15 and TRBJ2-5; possibly TRBD1 for D (6 bases). The CDR3 extends over 16 amino acids. The germline gives CDR1 LNHNV, CDR2 YYDKDF (reference sequence). V shed 0 bases and J shed 5 bases, with 16 bases lying between them. The DNA for the CDR3 is TGTGCCACCAGCAGAGATCAGAAGGGCCAGGGGGAGACCCAGTACTTC. Its translation: CATSRDQKGQGETQYF.